The present entry profiles one T cell receptor beta chain with its context. Its antigen is unidentified. The data were produced by immunoSEQ multiplex PCR, yet TCRdb's version contains in-frame clones alone and is incomplete. The data contain 45,000 to 55,000 clones, roughly 85% of them seen just once; the ten biggest clones take up approximately 6.5%. The data were taken from a study of T cell responses to AZD1222 COVID-19 vaccine. Study conclusions and caveats: Repertoire sampling occurred only after the peak T cell response. The donor cohort was predominantly white British with a female majority, and clonal diversity may have been underestimated.

This CDR3 contains 15 residues. V lost 7 bases and J 0 bases, leaving 18 bases between the germline ends. Germline CDR1 reads SQVTM; CDR2 reads ANQGSEA. The receptor was derived from an adult who received the AZD1222 COVID-19 vaccine. The chain employs TRBV29-1 and TRBJ1-1; tentatively, D is TRBD1 (6 bases). The sequences come from peripheral blood, collected 28 days after the second AZD1222 dose. In nucleotides, the CDR3 is TGCAGCGACCTAAGACAGGTGGGAATGAACACTGAAGCTTTCTTT. This sequence encodes CSDLRQVGMNTEAFF. The whole variable domain, remainder taken from reference TRBV29-1 and TRBJ1-1, is SAVISQKPSRDICQRGTSLTIQCQVDSQVTMMFWYRQQPGQSLTLIATANQGSEATYESGFVIDKFPISRPNLTFSTLTVSNMSPEDSSIYLCSDLRQVGMNTEAFFGQGTRLTVV.